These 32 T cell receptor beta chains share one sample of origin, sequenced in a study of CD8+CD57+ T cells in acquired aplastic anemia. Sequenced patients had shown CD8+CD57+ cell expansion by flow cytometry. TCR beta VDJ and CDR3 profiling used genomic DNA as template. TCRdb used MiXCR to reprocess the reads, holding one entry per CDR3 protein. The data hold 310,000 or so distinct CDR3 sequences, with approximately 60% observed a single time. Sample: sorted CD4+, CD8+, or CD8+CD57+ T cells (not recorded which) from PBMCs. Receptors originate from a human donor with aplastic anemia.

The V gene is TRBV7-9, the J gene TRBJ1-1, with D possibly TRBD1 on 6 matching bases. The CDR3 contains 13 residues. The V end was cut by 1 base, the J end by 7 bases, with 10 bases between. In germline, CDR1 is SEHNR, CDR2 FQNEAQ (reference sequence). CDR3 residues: CASSLVGTIEAFF. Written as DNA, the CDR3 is TGTGCCAGCAGCTTAGTCGGGACAATTGAAGCTTTCTTT.

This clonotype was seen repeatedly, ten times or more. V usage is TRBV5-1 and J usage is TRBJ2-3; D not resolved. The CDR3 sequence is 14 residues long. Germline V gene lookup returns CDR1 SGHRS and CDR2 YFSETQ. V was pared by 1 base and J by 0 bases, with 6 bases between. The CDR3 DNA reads TGCGCCAGCAGCTTGTGGTTAAGCACAGATACGCAGTATTTT. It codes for CASSLWLSTDTQYF.

DNA for the CDR3: TGTGCCAGCAGCTTAGCTTTTGGGGAGACAGGGGTAAGATACGAGCAGTACTTC. It specifies CASSLAFGETGVRYEQYF. The chain links TRBV7-9 to TRBJ2-7, with 8 bases matching TRBD1. The J segment lost 4 bases and the V segment lost 0 bases, leaving 14 bases of the junction unmatched. CDR1 and CDR2 (germline): SEHNR, FQNEAQ (reference sequence). The length of the CDR3 is 18 residues. Full variable domain (rest looked up from reference TRBV7-9 and TRBJ2-7): DTGVSQNPRHKITKRGQNVTFRCDPISEHNRLYWYRQTLGQGPEFLTYFQNEAQLEKSRLLSDRFSAERPKGSFSTLEIQRTEQGDSAMYLCASSLAFGETGVRYEQYFGPGTRLTVT.

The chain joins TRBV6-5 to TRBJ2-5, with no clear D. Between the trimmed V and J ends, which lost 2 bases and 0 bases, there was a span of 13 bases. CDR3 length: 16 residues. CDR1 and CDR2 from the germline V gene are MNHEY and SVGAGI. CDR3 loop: CASSYNPPRHQETQYF. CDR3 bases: TGTGCCAGCAGTTACAATCCACCTCGGCACCAAGAGACCCAGTACTTC.

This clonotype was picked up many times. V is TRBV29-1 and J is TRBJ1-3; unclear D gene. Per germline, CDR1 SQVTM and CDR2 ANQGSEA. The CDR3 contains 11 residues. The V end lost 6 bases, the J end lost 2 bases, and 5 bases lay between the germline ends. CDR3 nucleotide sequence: TGCAGCGTCAGAACTGGAAACACCATATATTTT. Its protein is CSVRTGNTIYF.

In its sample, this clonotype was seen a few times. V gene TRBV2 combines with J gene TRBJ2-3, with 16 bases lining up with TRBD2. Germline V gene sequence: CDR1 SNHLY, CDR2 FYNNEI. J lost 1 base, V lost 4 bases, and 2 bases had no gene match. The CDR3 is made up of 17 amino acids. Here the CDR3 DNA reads TGTGCCAGCAGTGGTGGGACTAGCGGGAGGGGCACAGATACGCAGTATTTT. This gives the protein CASSGGTSGRGTDTQYF.

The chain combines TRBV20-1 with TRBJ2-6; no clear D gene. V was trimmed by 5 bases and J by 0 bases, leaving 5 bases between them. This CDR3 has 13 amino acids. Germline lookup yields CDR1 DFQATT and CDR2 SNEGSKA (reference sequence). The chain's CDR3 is CSALHSGANVLTF. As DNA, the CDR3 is TGCAGTGCTCTCCACTCTGGGGCCAACGTCCTGACTTTC.

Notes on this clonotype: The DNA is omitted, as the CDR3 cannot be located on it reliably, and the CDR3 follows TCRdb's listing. The CDR3 is CASSVGQGSGNTF. The chain recombines TRBV2 with TRBJ1-2; TRBD1 is taken as the D call from the table, unchecked against the DNA. From germline, CDR1 is SNHLY and CDR2 FYNNEI. The CDR3 adds up to 13 amino acids, both ends counted.

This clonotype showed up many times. CDR3 in DNA: TGTGCCAGCAGCTTGGTTTGGAGCACAGATACGCAGTATTTT. Residues: CASSLVWSTDTQYF. The rearrangement links TRBV5-8 to TRBJ2-3; D ambiguous. CDR1 and CDR2 (germline): SGHTS, YDEGEE. The ends were cut back, 0 bases at V and 0 bases at J, with 5 bases in the middle. CDR3 length: 14 amino acids. Combining the CDR3 with reference TRBV5-8 and TRBJ2-3 gives the whole variable domain EAGVTQSPTHLIKTRGQQATLRCSPISGHTSVYWYQQALGLGLQFLLWYDEGEERNRGNFPPRFSGRQFPNYSSELNVNALELEDSALYLCASSLVWSTDTQYFGPGTRLTVL.

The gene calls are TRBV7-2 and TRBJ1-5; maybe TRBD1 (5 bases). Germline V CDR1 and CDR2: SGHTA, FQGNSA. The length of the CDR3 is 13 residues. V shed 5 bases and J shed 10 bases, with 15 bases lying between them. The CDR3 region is CASSRGYPGPQHF. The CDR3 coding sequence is TGTGCCAGCAGCAGGGGCTATCCGGGTCCCCAGCATTTT.

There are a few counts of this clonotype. This chain's CDR3 is CASSLRAASTEAFF. In DNA form, the CDR3 reads TGTGCCAGCAGCTTAAGAGCAGCGAGCACTGAAGCTTTCTTT. The chain has TRBV7-9 and TRBJ1-1; no definite D call. Trimming took off 2 bases at V and 4 bases at J, with 11 bases between the two ends. The germline V gene has CDR1 SEHNR and CDR2 FQNEAQ (reference sequence). The CDR3 length is 14 residues.

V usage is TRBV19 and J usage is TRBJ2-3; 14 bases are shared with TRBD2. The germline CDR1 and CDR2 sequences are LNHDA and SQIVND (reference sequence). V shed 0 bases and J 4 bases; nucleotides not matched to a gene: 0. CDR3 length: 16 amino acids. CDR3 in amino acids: CASSIEGLAGADTQYF. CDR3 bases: TGTGCCAGTAGTATAGAGGGACTAGCGGGGGCAGATACGCAGTATTTT.

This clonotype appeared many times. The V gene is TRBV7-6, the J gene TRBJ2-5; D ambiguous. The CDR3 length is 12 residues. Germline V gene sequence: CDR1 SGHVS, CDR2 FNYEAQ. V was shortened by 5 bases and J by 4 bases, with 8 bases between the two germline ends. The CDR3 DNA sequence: TGTGCCAGCAGCCCCCCGGGAGAGACCCAGTACTTC. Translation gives CASSPPGETQYF.

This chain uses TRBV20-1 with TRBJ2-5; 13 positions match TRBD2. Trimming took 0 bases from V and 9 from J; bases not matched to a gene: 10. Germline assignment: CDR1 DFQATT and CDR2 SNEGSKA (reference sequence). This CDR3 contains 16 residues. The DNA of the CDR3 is TGCAGTGCTAGAGATCTAACTAGCGGGGGGGGAGATGCCCAGTACTTC. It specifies CSARDLTSGGGDAQYF.

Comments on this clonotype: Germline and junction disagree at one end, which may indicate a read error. The CDR3 DNA is TGCGCCAGCAGCTTTACAGGCCCGGGGTCACCACTCCACTTT. This gives the protein CASSFTGPGSPLHF. The chain joins TRBV5-1 to TRBJ1-6; TRBD1 might be the D (5 bases). The CDR3 length is 14 residues. Per germline, CDR1 SGHRS and CDR2 YFSETQ.

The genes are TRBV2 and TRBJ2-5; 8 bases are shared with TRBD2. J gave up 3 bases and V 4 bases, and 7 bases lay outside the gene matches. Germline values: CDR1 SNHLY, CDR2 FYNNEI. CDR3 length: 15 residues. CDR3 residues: CASSASGGLEETQYF. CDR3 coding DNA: TGTGCCAGCAGTGCCAGCGGGGGTCTGGAAGAGACCCAGTACTTC.

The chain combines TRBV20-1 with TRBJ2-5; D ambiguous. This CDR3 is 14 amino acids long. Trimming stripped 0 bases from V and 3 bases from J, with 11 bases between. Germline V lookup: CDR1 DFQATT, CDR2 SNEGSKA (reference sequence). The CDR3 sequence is CSARDMVWEETQYF. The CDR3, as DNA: TGCAGTGCTAGAGACATGGTGTGGGAAGAGACCCAGTACTTC.

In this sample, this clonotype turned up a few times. The CDR3 loop is CASSLGTADYTEAFF. The CDR3 nucleotides read TGTGCCAGCAGCTTAGGGACCGCCGATTACACTGAAGCTTTCTTT. V usage is TRBV7-6 and J usage is TRBJ1-1; D gene ambiguous. The germline V and J ends were trimmed by 1 base and 3 bases, with 12 bases remaining between them. CDR3 size: 15 residues. Germline lookup yields CDR1 SGHVS and CDR2 FNYEAQ. Filled out from reference TRBV7-6 and TRBJ1-1, the complete variable domain reads GAGVSQSPRYKVTKRGQDVALRCDPISGHVSLYWYRQALGQGPEFLTYFNYEAQQDKSGLPNDRFSAERPEGSISTLTIQRTEQRDSAMYRCASSLGTADYTEAFFGQGTRLTVV.

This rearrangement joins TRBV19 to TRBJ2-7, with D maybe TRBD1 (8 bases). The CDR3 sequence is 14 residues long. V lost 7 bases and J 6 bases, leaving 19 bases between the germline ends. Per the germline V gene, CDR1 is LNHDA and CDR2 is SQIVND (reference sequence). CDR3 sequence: CASTPQGGSTEQYF. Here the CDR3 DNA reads TGTGCCAGTACCCCACAGGGGGGGTCCACCGAGCAGTACTTC. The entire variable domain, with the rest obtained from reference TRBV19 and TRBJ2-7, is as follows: DGGITQSPKYLFRKEGQNVTLSCEQNLNHDAMYWYRQDPGQGLRLIYYSQIVNDFQKGDIAEGYSVSREKKESFPLTVTSAQKNPTAFYLCASTPQGGSTEQYFGPGTRLTVT.

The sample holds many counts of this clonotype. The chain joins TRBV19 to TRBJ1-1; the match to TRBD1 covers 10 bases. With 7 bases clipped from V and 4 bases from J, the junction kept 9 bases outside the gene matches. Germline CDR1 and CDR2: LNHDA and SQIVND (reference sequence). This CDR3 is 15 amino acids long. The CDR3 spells CASTWDRGGGTEAFF. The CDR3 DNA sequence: TGTGCCAGTACCTGGGACAGGGGAGGGGGCACTGAAGCTTTCTTT.

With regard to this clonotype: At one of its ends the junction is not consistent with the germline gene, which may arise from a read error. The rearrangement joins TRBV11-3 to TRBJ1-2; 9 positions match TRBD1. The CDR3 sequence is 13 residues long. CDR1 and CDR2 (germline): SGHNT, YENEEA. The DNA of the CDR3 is TGTGCCAGCAGCCCGACGACAGGGGGAGGCTACGCCTTC. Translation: CASSPTTGGGYAF. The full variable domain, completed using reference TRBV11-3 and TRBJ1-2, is EAGVVQSPRYKIIEKKQPVAFWCNPISGHNTLYWYLQNLGQGPELLIRYENEEAVDDSQLPKDRFSAERLKGVDSTLKIQPAELGDSAVYLCASSPTTGGGYAFGSGTRLTVV.

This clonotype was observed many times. The CDR3 DNA is TGTGCCAGCAGTCGACAGGGATACGAGCAGTACTTC. Encoded protein: CASSRQGYEQYF. The chain combines TRBV7-2 with TRBJ2-7; TRBD1 aligns across 7 bases. Germline assignment: CDR1 SGHTA and CDR2 FQGNSA. The CDR3 has 12 residues. The trim removed 6 bases at V and 4 bases at J, leaving 3 bases unmatched.

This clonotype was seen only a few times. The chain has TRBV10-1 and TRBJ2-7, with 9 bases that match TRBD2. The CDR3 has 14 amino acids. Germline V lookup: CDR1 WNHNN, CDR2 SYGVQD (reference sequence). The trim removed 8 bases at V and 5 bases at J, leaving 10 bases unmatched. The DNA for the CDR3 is TGCGCCAGCCCGGTGGTCTTAGCGGGAGACGAGCAGTACTTC. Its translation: CASPVVLAGDEQYF.

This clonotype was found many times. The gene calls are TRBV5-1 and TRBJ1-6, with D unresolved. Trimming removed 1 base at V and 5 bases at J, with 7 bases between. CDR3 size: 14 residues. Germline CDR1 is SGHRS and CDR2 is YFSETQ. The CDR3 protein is CASSLMQNNSPLHF. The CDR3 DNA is TGCGCCAGCAGCTTGATGCAGAATAATTCACCCCTCCACTTT. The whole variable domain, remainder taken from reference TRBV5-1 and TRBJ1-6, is KAGVTQTPRYLIKTRGQQVTLSCSPISGHRSVSWYQQTPGQGLQFLFEYFSETQRNKGNFPGRFSGRQFSNSRSEMNVSTLELGDSALYLCASSLMQNNSPLHFGNGTRLTVT.

CDR3 nucleotides: TGTGCCAGTAGTATTGGGCAAGAGGCAGATACGCAGTATTTT. Its protein is CASSIGQEADTQYF. The chain couples TRBV19 to TRBJ2-3; D is unclear. Per the germline V gene, CDR1 is LNHDA and CDR2 is SQIVND (reference sequence). The V gene lost 3 bases and the J gene lost 4 bases, with 11 bases spanning the gap. The length of the CDR3 is 14 residues.

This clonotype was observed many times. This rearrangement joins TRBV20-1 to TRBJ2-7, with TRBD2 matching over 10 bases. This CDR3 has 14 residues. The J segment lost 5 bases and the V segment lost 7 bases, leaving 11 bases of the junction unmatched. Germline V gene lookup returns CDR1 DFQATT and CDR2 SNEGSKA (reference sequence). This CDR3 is CSVFPLAGDDEQYF. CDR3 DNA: TGCAGTGTATTCCCGCTAGCGGGAGACGACGAGCAGTACTTC.

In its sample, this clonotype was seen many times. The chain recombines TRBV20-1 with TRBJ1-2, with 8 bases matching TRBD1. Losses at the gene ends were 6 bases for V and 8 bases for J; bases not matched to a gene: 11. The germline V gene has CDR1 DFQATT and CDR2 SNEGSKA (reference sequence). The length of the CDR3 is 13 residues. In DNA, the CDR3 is TGCAGTGCCAAAGCCGAACAGGGGGGAGGCTACACCTTC. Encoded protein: CSAKAEQGGGYTF.

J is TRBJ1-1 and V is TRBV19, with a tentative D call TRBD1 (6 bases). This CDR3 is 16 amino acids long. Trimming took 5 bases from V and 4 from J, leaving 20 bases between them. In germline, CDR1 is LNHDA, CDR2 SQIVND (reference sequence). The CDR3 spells CASSSSTGLGGTEAFF. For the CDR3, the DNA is TGTGCCAGTAGTTCCAGCACAGGGCTGGGAGGCACTGAAGCTTTCTTT.

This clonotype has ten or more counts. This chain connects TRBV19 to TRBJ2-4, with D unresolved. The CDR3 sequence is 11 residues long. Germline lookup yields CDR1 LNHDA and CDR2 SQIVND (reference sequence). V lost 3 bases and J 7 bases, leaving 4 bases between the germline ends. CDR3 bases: TGTGCCAGTAGTATGGGTAACATTCAGTACTTC. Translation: CASSMGNIQYF.

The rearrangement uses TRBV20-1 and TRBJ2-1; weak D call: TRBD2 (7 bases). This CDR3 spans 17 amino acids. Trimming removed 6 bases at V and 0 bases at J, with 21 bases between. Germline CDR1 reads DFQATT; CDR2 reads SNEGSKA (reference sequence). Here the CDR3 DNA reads TGCAGTGCAGAGGGGGGGCCGCTCCCCAGCTCCTACAATGAGCAGTTCTTC. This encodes CSAEGGPLPSSYNEQFF.

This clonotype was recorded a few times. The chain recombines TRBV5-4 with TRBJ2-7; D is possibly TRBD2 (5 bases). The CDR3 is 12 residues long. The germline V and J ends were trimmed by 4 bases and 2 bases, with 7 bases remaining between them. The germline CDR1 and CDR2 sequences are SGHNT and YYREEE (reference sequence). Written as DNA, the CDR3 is TGTGCCAGCAGCCCCGGGACCTACGAGCAGTACTTC. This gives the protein CASSPGTYEQYF.

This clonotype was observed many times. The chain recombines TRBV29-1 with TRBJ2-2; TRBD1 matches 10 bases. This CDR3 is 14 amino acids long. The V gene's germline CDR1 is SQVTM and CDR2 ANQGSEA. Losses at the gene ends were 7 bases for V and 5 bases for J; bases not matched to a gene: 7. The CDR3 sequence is CSASRDRGTGELFF. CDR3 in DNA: TGCAGCGCTTCCCGGGACAGGGGAACCGGGGAGCTGTTTTTT.